This is a list of T cell receptor beta chains from one sample in a study of T cells after yellow fever vaccination. TCRdb recomputed calls from the 5' RACE reads with MiXCR, one row per CDR3 protein. The table records approximately 330,000 distinct CDR3 sequences, approximately 12% of them present only once. This material consisted of CD4+ T cells sorted from PBMCs, taken 15 days after the yellow fever booster vaccination. Source of these receptors: a man aged 18 to 30 who received the YFV17D yellow fever vaccine. Each CDR3 is given with its conserved first and last residue. Fields, in order: CDR3 protein, J gene, V gene, CDR3 length.

CDR3 protein: CASSSGTRQETQYF
J gene: TRBJ2-5
V gene: TRBV7-2
CDR3 length: 14

CDR3 protein: CASSLLTGNQPQHF
J gene: TRBJ1-5
V gene: TRBV7-2
CDR3 length: 14

CDR3 protein: CAIRETGTHGYTF
J gene: TRBJ1-2
V gene: TRBV10-3
CDR3 length: 13

CDR3 protein: CSARSTGEAFF
J gene: TRBJ1-1
V gene: TRBV20-1
CDR3 length: 11

CDR3 protein: CASSLARTGVSGYTF
J gene: TRBJ1-2
V gene: TRBV12-3/TRBV12-4
CDR3 length: 15

CDR3 protein: CASSWDSNQPQHF
J gene: TRBJ1-5
V gene: TRBV6-2/TRBV6-3
CDR3 length: 13

CDR3 protein: CASSQESPGVGELFF
J gene: TRBJ2-2
V gene: TRBV4-3
CDR3 length: 15

CDR3 protein: CASTLVGGPENIQYF
J gene: TRBJ2-4
V gene: TRBV5-6
CDR3 length: 15

CDR3 protein: CASVEASPEQFF
J gene: TRBJ2-1
V gene: TRBV2
CDR3 length: 12

CDR3 protein: CASSPTFRNYGYTF
J gene: TRBJ1-2
V gene: TRBV28
CDR3 length: 14

CDR3 protein: CASSSSPLTQYF
J gene: TRBJ2-5
V gene: TRBV6-2/TRBV6-3
CDR3 length: 12

CDR3 protein: CASSRRQGNTGELFF
J gene: TRBJ2-2
V gene: TRBV18
CDR3 length: 15

CDR3 protein: CSARLAGSSTDTQYF
J gene: TRBJ2-3
V gene: TRBV20-1
CDR3 length: 15

CDR3 protein: CASSCRQGQVCTGELFF
J gene: TRBJ2-2
V gene: TRBV5-1
CDR3 length: 17